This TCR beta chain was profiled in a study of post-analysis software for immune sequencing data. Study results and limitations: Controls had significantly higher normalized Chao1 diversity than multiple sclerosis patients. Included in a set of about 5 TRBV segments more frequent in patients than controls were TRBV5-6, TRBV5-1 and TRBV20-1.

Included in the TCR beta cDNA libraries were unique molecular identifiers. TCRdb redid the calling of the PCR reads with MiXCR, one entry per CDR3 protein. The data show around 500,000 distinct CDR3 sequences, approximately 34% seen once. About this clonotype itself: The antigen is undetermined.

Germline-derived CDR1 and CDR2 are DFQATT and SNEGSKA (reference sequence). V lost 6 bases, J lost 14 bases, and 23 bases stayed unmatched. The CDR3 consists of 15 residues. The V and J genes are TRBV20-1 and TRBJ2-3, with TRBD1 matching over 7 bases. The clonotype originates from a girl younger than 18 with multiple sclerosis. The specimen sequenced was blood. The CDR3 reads CSARLTGVANEKLYF. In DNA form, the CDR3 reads TGCAGTGCAAGACTCACAGGGGTCGCTAATGAAAAACTGTATTTT.